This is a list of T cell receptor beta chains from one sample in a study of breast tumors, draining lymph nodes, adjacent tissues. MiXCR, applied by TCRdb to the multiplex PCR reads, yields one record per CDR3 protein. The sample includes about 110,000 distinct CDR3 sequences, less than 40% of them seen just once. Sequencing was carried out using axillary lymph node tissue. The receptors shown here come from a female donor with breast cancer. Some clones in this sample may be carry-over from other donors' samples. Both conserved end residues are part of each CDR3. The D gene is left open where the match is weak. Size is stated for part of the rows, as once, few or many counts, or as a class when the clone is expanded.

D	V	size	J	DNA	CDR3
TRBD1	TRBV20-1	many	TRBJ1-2	TGCAGTGTTACCACAGGGGGCGGCTACACCTTC	CSVTTGGGYTF
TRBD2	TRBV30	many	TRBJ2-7	TGTGCCTGGAGAACCGGGACTAGCGATTACGAGCAGTACTTC	CAWRTGTSDYEQYF
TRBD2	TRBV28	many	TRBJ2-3	TGTGCCAGCAGTTTCCATAGCGGGAGTCGGACAGATACGCAGTATTTT	CASSFHSGSRTDTQYF
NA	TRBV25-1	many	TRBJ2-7	TGTGCCAGCAGTGAACCGGGGGGCCCCTACGAGCAGTACTTC	CASSEPGGPYEQYF
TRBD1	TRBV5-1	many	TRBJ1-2	TGCGCCAGCAGTTCCGGGACAGGGTTCTATGGCTACACCTTC	CASSSGTGFYGYTF
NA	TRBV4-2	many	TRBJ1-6	TGTGCCAGCAGCCAAGATTGGCTACCCCTCCACTTT	CASSQDWLPLHF
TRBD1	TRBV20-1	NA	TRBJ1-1	TGCAGTGCTAGAGAGGTTTTGACAGGGGGGGTGAACACTGAAGCTTTCTTT	CSAREVLTGGVNTEAFF
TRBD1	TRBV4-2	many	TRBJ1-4	TGTGCCAGCAGCCAAGAAGGCCAGGGGGCTTTTGAACTGTTTTTT	CASSQEGQGAFELFF
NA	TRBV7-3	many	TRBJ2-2	TGTGCCAGCAGCTTAACCTCCCGACACACCGGGGAGCTGTTTTTT	CASSLTSRHTGELFF
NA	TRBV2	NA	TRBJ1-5	TGTGCCAGCAGTGAAGACAGGGTTGATCAGCCCCAGCATTTT	CASSEDRVDQPQHF
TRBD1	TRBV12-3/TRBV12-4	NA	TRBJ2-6	TGTGCCAGCGGTTTTAGTTTGCAGGGGGTTTCTTCTGGGGCCAACGTCCTGACTTTC	CASGFSLQGVSSGANVLTF
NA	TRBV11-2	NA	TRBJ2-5	TGTGCCAGCAGCTTGAATGGACAAGAGACCCAGTACTTC	CASSLNGQETQYF
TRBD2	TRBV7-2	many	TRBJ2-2	TGTGCCAGCAGCCCTCGGACTAGAGTGGTCACCGGGGAGCTGTTTTTT	CASSPRTRVVTGELFF
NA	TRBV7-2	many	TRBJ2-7	TGTGCCAGCAGCTTAGCAGGCGGATTCTCCTACGAGCAGTACTTC	CASSLAGGFSYEQYF
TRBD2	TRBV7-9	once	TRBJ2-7	TGTGCCAGCAGCTATAGCGGGATCGGGTACGAGCAGTACTTC	CASSYSGIGYEQYF
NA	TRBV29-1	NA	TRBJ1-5	NA	CSIYLCSVGTGINQPQHF
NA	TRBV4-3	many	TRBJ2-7	TGCGCCAGCAGCCAAGGTCGGGGCCTCGCGCAGTACTTC	CASSQGRGLAQYF
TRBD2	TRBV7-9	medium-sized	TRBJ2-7	TGTGCCAGCGCCGAGGGATTCGGTGGGAGGGGTGGCGAGCAGTACTTC	CASAEGFGGRGGEQYF
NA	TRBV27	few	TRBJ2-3	TGTGCCAACATCGGGGGGCGGAACACAGATACGCAGTATTTT	CANIGGRNTDTQYF